This entry lists 24 T cell receptor beta chains sequenced from one sample in a study of T cell changes during pregnancy in multiple sclerosis (dated by TCRdb to between 2018 and 2021). The protocol used for the library was the immunoSEQ multiplex PCR assay. What TCRdb holds here is the immuneACCESS table cut down to in-frame rearrangements. Part of the clones is not present; checked against another copy, under half of the missing clones reflect an unresolved V gene, and the others are unexplained. The sample has under 50,000 clones on record, 95% of them singletons. The top ten clonotypes cover almost 6% of the sample. Sequencing used CD8+ T cells from peripheral blood mononuclear cells, obtained in the first trimester of pregnancy. These receptors originate from a female donor with multiple sclerosis, enrolled in a pregnancy study.

The V gene is TRBV12-5, the J gene TRBJ2-1, with D possibly TRBD2 on 5 matching bases. Germline assignment: CDR1 LGHNT and CDR2 FRNRAP. V was cut by 0 bases and J by 2 bases, with 11 bases left in between. The CDR3 spans 16 residues. The chain's CDR3 is CASGLVSGEAYNEQFF. Written as DNA, the CDR3 is TGTGCTAGTGGTTTGGTAAGCGGAGAAGCCTACAATGAGCAGTTCTTC. Variable domain in full (rest from reference TRBV12-5 and TRBJ2-1): DARVTQTPRHKVTEMGQEVTMRCQPILGHNTVFWYRQTMMQGLELLAYFRNRAPLDDSGMPKDRFSAEMPDATLATLKIQPSEPRDSAVYFCASGLVSGEAYNEQFFGPGTRLTVL.

The V call is TRBV4-1, the J call TRBJ2-5; 11 positions agree with TRBD2. Germline loops: CDR1 MGHRA, CDR2 YSYEKL. The CDR3 length is 15 residues. Losses at the gene ends were 4 bases for V and 3 bases for J; bases not matched to a gene: 4. The CDR3 nucleotides read TGCGCCAGCAGCCCGACGGGACTAGCGGAAGAGACCCAGTACTTC. It codes for CASSPTGLAEETQYF.

The genes are TRBV13 and TRBJ2-7, with 8 bases identical to TRBD2. Germline assignment: CDR1 PRHDT and CDR2 FYEKMQ (reference sequence). This CDR3 contains 15 residues. Trimming cost V 5 bases and J 2 bases; bases outside gene matches: 8. The CDR3 here is CASSKERERTYEQYF. CDR3 in DNA: TGTGCCAGCAGCAAGGAGCGGGAGAGGACCTACGAGCAGTACTTC. The whole variable domain, remainder taken from reference TRBV13 and TRBJ2-7, is AAGVIQSPRHLIKEKRETATLKCYPIPRHDTVYWYQQGPGQDPQFLISFYEKMQSDKGSIPDRFSAQQFSDYHSELNMSSLELGDSALYFCASSKERERTYEQYFGPGTRLTVT.

This clone appeared a single time. This chain uses TRBV7-3 with TRBJ2-3; 11 bases agree with TRBD2. With V trimmed by 3 bases and J by 5 bases, 13 bases remained unmatched. The CDR3 runs to 18 residues. Germline values: CDR1 SGHTA, CDR2 FQGTGA. CDR3 sequence reads: CASSLAYSGRAGVDTQYF. As DNA, the CDR3 is TGTGCCAGCAGCTTGGCCTATAGCGGGAGGGCTGGGGTAGATACGCAGTATTTT.

The chain recombines TRBV2 with TRBJ2-1, with 9 bases lining up with TRBD1. The V and J ends lost 8 bases and 8 bases, in that order; junction bases with no gene match: 16. This CDR3 region has 16 residues. Germline V lookup: CDR1 SNHLY, CDR2 FYNNEI. The CDR3 nucleotides are TGTGCCAGCTTGTCGAGCCCCACAGGGGGCGGGTATGAGCAGTTCTTC. As protein: CASLSSPTGGGYEQFF.

The J gene is TRBJ2-1, the V gene TRBV7-2; D might be TRBD1 (5 bases). The CDR3 runs 15 residues. V was clipped by 2 bases and J by 0 bases, with 8 bases between them. Germline values: CDR1 SGHTA, CDR2 FQGNSA. The CDR3 sequence is CASSLNRGSYNEQFF. The CDR3 nucleotides read TGTGCCAGCAGCTTAAATAGGGGCTCCTACAATGAGCAGTTCTTC. Full variable domain (outside the CDR3, taken from reference TRBV7-2 and TRBJ2-1): GAGVSQSPSNKVTEKGKDVELRCDPISGHTALYWYRQSLGQGLEFLIYFQGNSAPDKSGLPSDRFSAERTGGSVSTLTIQRTQQEDSAVYLCASSLNRGSYNEQFFGPGTRLTVL.

This sequence joins TRBV13 and TRBJ2-7; tentative D call: TRBD1 (6 bases). There are 15 residues in the CDR3. With 2 bases removed from V and 0 bases from J, the gap between germline ends came to 11 bases. Germline V gene sequence: CDR1 PRHDT, CDR2 FYEKMQ (reference sequence). Written as DNA, the CDR3 is TGTGCCAGCAGCTTATATGGACAGAGCTCCTACGAGCAGTACTTC. Translating it yields CASSLYGQSSYEQYF.

The rearrangement uses TRBV11-2 and TRBJ1-1; no definite D call. V lost 3 bases to trimming and J lost 5 bases, with 16 bases between them. The CDR3 has 15 residues. Germline-derived CDR1 and CDR2 are SGHAT and FQNNGV. DNA for the CDR3: TGTGCCAGCAGCTTCCCCTGGCAGGAGGGAACTGAAGCTTTCTTT. Its protein product is CASSFPWQEGTEAFF.

This rearrangement joins TRBV7-9 to TRBJ2-7, with 8 nucleotides matching TRBD1. There are 13 residues in the CDR3. Germline V CDR1 and CDR2: SEHNR, FQNEAQ (reference sequence). V dropped 5 bases and J dropped 1; count of bases not matched to a gene: 1. CDR3 sequence: CASSGQGSYEQYF. The DNA for the CDR3 is TGTGCCAGCAGCGGACAGGGATCCTACGAGCAGTACTTC.

The chain couples TRBV9 to TRBJ2-7, with TRBD2 matching 8 bases. CDR3 length equals 14 residues. J was trimmed by 7 bases and V by 4 bases; bases with no gene match: 10. Germline V gene lookup returns CDR1 SGDLS and CDR2 YYNGEE. The CDR3 sequence: CASSTGTSGNEQYF. CDR3 DNA: TGTGCCAGCAGCACCGGGACTAGTGGTAATGAGCAGTACTTC.

V usage is TRBV4-1 and J usage is TRBJ2-2; D remains ambiguous. The V and J ends lost 0 bases and 4 bases respectively, with 12 bases between them. The CDR3 loop spans 16 amino acids. Germline V gene lookup returns CDR1 MGHRA and CDR2 YSYEKL. The CDR3 DNA reads as TGCGCCAGCAGCCAAGATCAGGTGATGGGCACCGGGGAGCTGTTTTTT. It encodes CASSQDQVMGTGELFF.

The gene calls are TRBV15 and TRBJ1-5; 8 bases are shared with TRBD1. Unmatched junction bases numbered 22, after V lost 1 base and J lost 5 bases. This CDR3 contains 21 residues. Germline loops: CDR1 LNHNV, CDR2 YYDKDF (reference sequence). The CDR3 region has the DNA TGTGCCACCAGCAGAGTTTTATGGGACAGGAGAGGCTCCAGGGCCCATCAGCCCCAGCATTTT. Translating it yields CATSRVLWDRRGSRAHQPQHF.

In this sample, this clone turned up once. V gene TRBV10-2 combines with J gene TRBJ2-2; no definite D call. This CDR3 region has 13 residues. Trimming took 3 bases from V and 6 from J, leaving 8 bases between them. The germline CDR1 and CDR2 sequences are WSHSY and SAAADI. The CDR3 reads CASSDLVAGELFF. For the CDR3, the DNA is TGCGCCAGCAGTGACCTTGTTGCCGGGGAGCTGTTTTTT.

DNA for the CDR3: TGTGCCAGCAGTTGGACAGGGGGGGCCTACGAGCAGTACTTC. Translation gives CASSWTGGAYEQYF. The chain carries TRBV27 and TRBJ2-7; the match to TRBD1 covers 10 bases. CDR1 MNHEY and CDR2 SMNVEV come from the germline V gene (reference sequence). This CDR3 spans 14 amino acids. The ends lost 4 bases at V and 2 bases at J; junction bases unmatched: 2.

V usage is TRBV29-1 and J usage is TRBJ2-6; 9 bases fit TRBD1. The CDR3 has 17 residues. The germline V gene encodes CDR1 SQVTM and CDR2 ANQGSEA. The ends lost 1 base at V and 0 bases at J; junction bases unmatched: 4. The CDR3 nucleotides read TGCAGCGTTGAAGTAGGGACAGGGCCCTCTGGGGCCAACGTCCTGACTTTC. Amino acid sequence: CSVEVGTGPSGANVLTF.

V gene TRBV7-8 combines with J gene TRBJ1-5, with TRBD1 matching 10 bases. This CDR3 is 16 amino acids long. The J segment lost 2 bases and the V segment lost 1 base, leaving 2 bases of the junction unmatched. Germline values: CDR1 SGHVS, CDR2 FQNEAQ. In DNA form, the CDR3 reads TGTGCCAGCAGCTTAGTGGGGACAGGGGGCAATCAGCCCCAGCATTTT. Residues: CASSLVGTGGNQPQHF.

The count of this clone is one. This sequence joins TRBV6-6 and TRBJ1-5, with a weak D call TRBD1 (5 bases). CDR3 size: 16 residues. The V and J ends lost 0 bases and 0 bases respectively, with 9 bases between them. CDR1 and CDR2 (germline): MNHNY, SVGAGI (reference sequence). The CDR3 nucleotides read TGTGCCAGCAGTTACTCGACAGATTATAGCAATCAGCCCCAGCATTTT. Its translation is CASSYSTDYSNQPQHF.

V gene TRBV19 combines with J gene TRBJ2-1; tentative D call: TRBD2 (6 bases). Germline V CDR1 and CDR2: LNHDA, SQIVND (reference sequence). Trimming stripped 0 bases from V and 2 bases from J, with 11 bases between. The CDR3 contains 16 residues. CDR3 nucleotide sequence: TGTGCCAGTAGTATAGATCCGGGAGTCCCCTACAATGAGCAGTTCTTC. Protein: CASSIDPGVPYNEQFF. The whole variable domain, remainder taken from reference TRBV19 and TRBJ2-1, is DGGITQSPKYLFRKEGQNVTLSCEQNLNHDAMYWYRQDPGQGLRLIYYSQIVNDFQKGDIAEGYSVSREKKESFPLTVTSAQKNPTAFYLCASSIDPGVPYNEQFFGPGTRLTVL.

The chain couples TRBV6-5 to TRBJ1-2; TRBD1 agrees at 9 bases. From germline, CDR1 is MNHEY and CDR2 SVGAGI. The CDR3 consists of 14 residues. V lost 6 bases, J lost 4 bases, and 6 bases stayed unmatched. Here the CDR3 DNA reads TGTGCCAGCAGAACAGGGACAGGGCCCTATGGCTACACCTTC. Its protein product is CASRTGTGPYGYTF.

Of note for this clone: The sample holds other DNA sequences that translate to the same CDR3. This rearrangement joins TRBV7-9 to TRBJ2-7; D unresolved. Trimming cost V 4 bases and J 2 bases, with 3 bases left between them. The CDR3 is 11 amino acids. Germline CDR1 is SEHNR and CDR2 is FQNEAQ (reference sequence). This CDR3 is CASSSTYEQYF. The CDR3 bases are TGTGCCAGCAGCTCCACCTACGAGCAGTACTTC.

The chain couples TRBV9 to TRBJ2-1; 9 bases are a match to TRBD2. The V segment lost 0 bases and the J segment 8 bases; nucleotides outside the gene matches: 9. The CDR3 consists of 16 residues. Germline loops: CDR1 SGDLS, CDR2 YYNGEE. DNA for the CDR3: TGTGCCAGCAGCGTAGATCCAGGCGGGAGGGCCTATGAGCAGTTCTTC. It is translated as CASSVDPGGRAYEQFF.

The J gene is TRBJ1-2, the V gene TRBV11-2, with 7 bases that match TRBD1. The CDR3 contains 19 residues. Germline V gene data show CDR1 as SGHAT and CDR2 as FQNNGV. V trimming: 0 bases; J trimming: 0 bases; junction bases outside the gene matches: 13. The CDR3 is CASSLERQGTKSANYGYTF. In DNA form, the CDR3 reads TGTGCCAGCAGCTTAGAACGACAGGGCACGAAATCGGCTAACTATGGCTACACCTTC.

This CDR3 is CSVDGGTGELFF. The DNA for the CDR3 is TGCAGCGTTGACGGAGGGACCGGGGAGCTGTTTTTT. The chain uses TRBV29-1 and TRBJ2-2, with D perhaps TRBD2 (6 bases). The V and J ends lost 3 bases and 5 bases respectively, with 7 bases between them. Germline V gene lookup returns CDR1 SQVTM and CDR2 ANQGSEA. The CDR3 is 12 amino acids.

This sequence joins TRBV4-1 and TRBJ1-2; D possibly corresponds to TRBD1 (5 bases). The CDR3 spans 12 residues. With 2 bases removed from V and 8 bases from J, the gap between germline ends came to 9 bases. From germline, CDR1 is MGHRA and CDR2 YSYEKL. In DNA, the CDR3 is TGCGCCAGCAGCCAACCGTACAGGGGCTACACCTTC. It translates to CASSQPYRGYTF.